One and the same sample provided the 29 T cell receptor beta chains below, sequenced in a study of blood T cell repertoires in COVID-19. Using immunoSEQ multiplex PCR, the repertoire was profiled, and TCRdb retains in-frame clones only, with some absent. The repertoire holds nearly 110,000 clones, about 90% seen once, with roughly 1.2% in the top ten. Material for sequencing was peripheral blood. These receptors came from a woman in her thirties with acute or convalescent COVID-19.

J is TRBJ1-6 and V is TRBV5-6; the D gene is possibly TRBD1 (6 bases). The V end lost 2 bases, the J end lost 9 bases, and 18 bases lay between the germline ends. The CDR3 totals 16 residues. Per germline, CDR1 SGHDT and CDR2 YYEEEE. In DNA form, the CDR3 reads TGTGCCAGCAGCTTCGTGCCGGACAGCGTACTTTCACCCCTCCACTTT. Translation gives CASSFVPDSVLSPLHF.

This clone has more than one count but fewer than ten. This chain links TRBV5-4 with TRBJ2-1; tentative D call: TRBD2 (5 bases). Trimming pared 6 bases from V and 0 bases from J, leaving 10 bases between. The length of the CDR3 is 14 residues. Per the germline V gene, CDR1 is SGHNT and CDR2 is YYREEE (reference sequence). In nucleotides, the CDR3 is TGTGCCAGCACCCGGGATACCTCCTACAATGAGCAGTTCTTC. It is translated as CASTRDTSYNEQFF.

V is TRBV7-2 and J is TRBJ2-1; 7 bases map to TRBD1. The CDR3 runs 16 residues. Germline V CDR1 and CDR2: SGHTA, FQGNSA. V was clipped by 2 bases and J by 4 bases; unmatched bases: 8. DNA for the CDR3: TGTGCCAGCAGCTTACAAGGGACAGACTCTTACAATGAGCAGTTCTTC. This translates into CASSLQGTDSYNEQFF.

The chain employs TRBV3-1 (or the pseudogene TRBV3-2) and TRBJ2-5, with 9 bases aligning to TRBD2. V lost 1 base, J lost 4 bases, and 7 bases stayed unmatched. This CDR3 is 16 amino acids long. Germline CDR1 LGHDT, CDR2 YNNKEL (reference sequence). The CDR3 loop is CASSQVFAGGRETQYF. The CDR3 DNA follows: TGTGCCAGCAGCCAAGTATTTGCGGGGGGGCGAGAGACCCAGTACTTC.

The CDR3 DNA is TGTGCCAGCCCAAAACAGGGTTACAATGAGCAGTTCTTC. This encodes CASPKQGYNEQFF. The chain links TRBV21-1 to TRBJ2-1; the table names TRBD1, a call not compared with the DNA. TRBV21-1 is tagged as a pseudogene. There are 13 residues in the CDR3.

The chain couples TRBV7-2 to TRBJ1-2, with D unclear. CDR3 length: 12 residues. Trimming shortened V by 4 bases and J by 1 base, and 4 bases separated the two germline ends. Germline CDR1 is SGHTA and CDR2 is FQGNSA. The CDR3 sequence: CASSSFNYGYTF. DNA of the CDR3: TGTGCCAGCAGCTCTTTTAACTATGGCTACACCTTC.

This chain joins TRBV3-1 (or the pseudogene TRBV3-2) and TRBJ1-6; D is uncertain. The V end lost 4 bases, the J end lost 10 bases, and 11 bases lay between the germline ends. This CDR3 spans 13 amino acids. Germline V gene lookup returns CDR1 LGHDT and CDR2 YNNKEL (reference sequence). The CDR3: CASSPDINSPLHF. CDR3 DNA sequence: TGTGCCAGCAGCCCTGACATTAACTCACCCCTCCACTTT.

The chain carries TRBV5-8 and TRBJ1-2; possibly TRBD1 for D (5 bases). The germline V gene encodes CDR1 SGHTS and CDR2 YDEGEE. V was pared by 7 bases and J by 7 bases, with 20 bases between. The CDR3 contains 14 residues. The CDR3 bases are TGTGCCAGCGATCGCGCCTTGACAGTTTCTGGCTACACCTTC. Its protein product is CASDRALTVSGYTF.

The chain links TRBV4-2 to TRBJ2-1; 9 bases are shared with TRBD2. The trim removed 0 bases at V and 3 bases at J, leaving 3 bases unmatched. The CDR3 length is 16 residues. Germline V gene data show CDR1 as LGHNA and CDR2 as YNFKEQ. The chain's CDR3 is CASSQDAGGDYNEQFF. Written as DNA, the CDR3 is TGTGCCAGCAGCCAAGACGCGGGAGGGGACTACAATGAGCAGTTCTTC.

This chain joins TRBV29-1 and TRBJ2-2; 7 positions agree with TRBD1. The germline V gene encodes CDR1 SQVTM and CDR2 ANQGSEA. This CDR3 is built from 15 residues. Trimming cost V 5 bases and J 1 base; bases outside gene matches: 7. CDR3 coding DNA: TGCAGCGTTTACTCGACAGGGCTGAACACCGGGGAGCTGTTTTTT. It yields the protein CSVYSTGLNTGELFF.

The chain employs TRBV12-3 or TRBV12-4 and TRBJ1-3; D ambiguous. The CDR3 consists of 13 residues. The V end lost 5 bases, the J end lost 0 bases, and 5 bases lay between the germline ends. The CDR3 reads CASSLSSGNTIYF. The CDR3 DNA reads as TGTGCCAGCAGTCTTAGCTCTGGAAACACCATATATTTT.

The chain has TRBV9 and TRBJ1-4; no definite D call. The V gene's germline CDR1 is SGDLS and CDR2 YYNGEE. CDR3 size: 16 residues. V lost 0 bases and J lost 1, with 10 bases in between. CDR3: CASSVGELVTNEKLFF. CDR3 bases: TGTGCCAGCAGCGTAGGGGAGTTGGTAACTAATGAAAAACTGTTTTTT.

This CDR3 reads CASSLAGEDTQYF. DNA of the CDR3: TGCGCCAGCAGCTTGGCGGGTGAGGATACGCAGTATTTT. The chain recombines TRBV5-1 with TRBJ2-3, with unresolved D. V was clipped by 0 bases and J by 6 bases, with 8 bases between them. The CDR3 extends over 13 amino acids. Germline V gene sequence: CDR1 SGHRS, CDR2 YFSETQ.

V gene TRBV7-8 combines with J gene TRBJ2-7; 7 bases agree with TRBD1. Germline V CDR1 and CDR2: SGHVS, FQNEAQ. Germline trimming cut 3 bases from V and 5 bases from J; bases unmatched to any gene: 16. The CDR3 extends over 17 amino acids. The CDR3 nucleotides are TGTGCCAGCAGCTTCATCGGGGCCAAGGGGGCAAACGACGAGCAGTACTTC. Its translation is CASSFIGAKGANDEQYF.

This clone showed up just a few times. The chain recombines TRBV5-4 with TRBJ1-5, with D possibly TRBD1 on 5 matching bases. Trimming cost V 4 bases and J 2 bases, with 13 bases left between them. CDR3 length equals 15 residues. Germline CDR1 reads SGHNT; CDR2 reads YYREEE (reference sequence). The CDR3 bases are TGTGCCAGCAGCGCCGATGGAGGGGGCAATCAGCCCCAGCATTTT. The encoded protein is CASSADGGGNQPQHF.

This rearrangement joins TRBV4-1 to TRBJ2-1; 10 bases are a match to TRBD2. After removal of 0 bases from V and 6 bases from J, the junction contained 2 bases not matched to a gene. The CDR3 is made up of 15 amino acids. Germline CDR1 MGHRA, CDR2 YSYEKL. As DNA, the CDR3 is TGCGCCAGCAGCCAAGATAGGACTAGCGGCAATGAGCAGTTCTTC. It codes for CASSQDRTSGNEQFF.

The chain uses TRBV7-2 and TRBJ2-7; 10 bases align to TRBD2. Germline CDR1 reads SGHTA; CDR2 reads FQGNSA. The CDR3 has 14 amino acids. V shed 4 bases and J 2 bases; nucleotides not matched to a gene: 2. This CDR3 reads CASSYGLAAYEQYF. CDR3 nucleotide sequence: TGTGCCAGCAGCTACGGACTAGCGGCCTACGAGCAGTACTTC.

V gene TRBV30 combines with J gene TRBJ2-5; TRBD2 matches at 8 bases. Looked up from germline, CDR1 is GTSNPN and CDR2 is SVGIG (reference sequence). J lost 2 bases, V lost 3 bases, and 5 bases had no gene match. The length of the CDR3 is 14 residues. The CDR3 protein is CAWRYSGGQETQYF. The CDR3 DNA is TGTGCCTGGAGGTATTCGGGGGGGCAAGAGACCCAGTACTTC.

The chain combines TRBV11-3 with TRBJ2-1; D not certain. The CDR3 runs to 13 residues. Germline CDR1 and CDR2: SGHNT and YENEEA. V was shortened by 5 bases and J by 0 bases, with 5 bases between the two germline ends. The CDR3 coding sequence is TGTGCCAGCAGCCTGAGCTCCTACAATGAGCAGTTCTTC. Translating gives CASSLSSYNEQFF.

The V gene is TRBV7-9, the J gene TRBJ2-1; TRBD2 aligns across 10 bases. The CDR3 has 14 residues. Germline CDR1 and CDR2: SEHNR and FQNEAQ (reference sequence). V lost 6 bases, J lost 8 bases, and 7 bases stayed unmatched. For the CDR3, the DNA is TGTGCCAGCAGAGAAGCGGGAGGGACCGATGAGCAGTTCTTC. It is translated as CASREAGGTDEQFF.

A few counts support this clone. The rearrangement joins TRBV19 to TRBJ2-3, with D perhaps matching TRBD2 (6 bases). The CDR3 covers 13 residues. The ends were cut back, 5 bases at V and 7 bases at J, with 13 bases in the middle. The V gene's germline CDR1 is LNHDA and CDR2 SQIVND (reference sequence). This CDR3 is CASSLQLANTQYF. The CDR3 DNA sequence: TGTGCCAGTAGTCTCCAACTAGCAAATACGCAGTATTTT.

The V and J genes are TRBV19 and TRBJ2-1, with TRBD2 identical over 7 bases. V dropped 3 bases and J dropped 6; count of bases not matched to a gene: 8. Germline V CDR1 and CDR2: LNHDA, SQIVND (reference sequence). The CDR3 runs 15 residues. CDR3 loop: CASSIGDYPSNEQFF. CDR3 DNA sequence: TGTGCCAGTAGTATTGGGGACTATCCCTCCAATGAGCAGTTCTTC.

V and J are TRBV10-3 and TRBJ1-1; no definite D call. CDR1 and CDR2 from the germline V gene are ENHRY and SYGVKD. There are 17 residues in the CDR3. V was pared by 0 bases and J by 6 bases, with 20 bases between. In nucleotides, the CDR3 is TGTGCCATCAGTGAGTCCCCCCCCGGAGGTTCCGTCCCTGAAGCTTTCTTT. Translated: CAISESPPGGSVPEAFF.

The V gene is TRBV6-2 or TRBV6-3, the J gene TRBJ2-5; 11 bases fit TRBD2. From germline, CDR1 is MNHEY and CDR2 SVGEGT. With 2 bases clipped from V and 3 bases from J, the junction kept 5 bases outside the gene matches. CDR3 length: 16 amino acids. The CDR3 loop is CASSYEELAGEETQYF. CDR3 DNA sequence: TGTGCCAGCAGTTACGAAGAACTAGCGGGAGAAGAGACCCAGTACTTC.

The chain recombines TRBV10-3 with TRBJ1-3; possible D gene TRBD1, 5 bases. The CDR3 is made up of 16 amino acids. From germline, CDR1 is ENHRY and CDR2 SYGVKD. Trimming removed 0 bases at V and 3 bases at J, with 12 bases between. CDR3 sequence reads: CAISESEGSSGNTIYF. For the CDR3, the DNA is TGTGCCATCAGTGAGTCGGAGGGGTCGAGTGGAAACACCATATATTTT.

The chain has TRBV6-5 and TRBJ2-2; TRBD1 might be the D (5 bases). Germline lookup yields CDR1 MNHEY and CDR2 SVGAGI. The CDR3 sequence is 12 residues long. Trimming removed 6 bases from V and 5 bases from J, with 7 bases in between. CDR3 in DNA: TGTGCCAGCAGCCAGGGTACCGGGGAGCTGTTTTTT. This codes for CASSQGTGELFF.

The rearrangement joins TRBV9 to TRBJ2-1, with D possibly matching TRBD2 (5 bases). Looked up from germline, CDR1 is SGDLS and CDR2 is YYNGEE. The V gene lost 1 base and the J gene lost 10 bases, with 15 bases spanning the gap. The CDR3 extends over 14 amino acids. The CDR3 region is CASSVSGVLLEQFF. For the CDR3, the DNA is TGTGCCAGCAGCGTATCCGGGGTTCTTCTGGAGCAGTTCTTC.

The chain links TRBV4-1 to TRBJ2-3; D unclear. The ends were cut back, 0 bases at V and 0 bases at J, with 13 bases in the middle. Germline V gene lookup returns CDR1 MGHRA and CDR2 YSYEKL. The CDR3 loop spans 17 amino acids. This CDR3 is CASSQESTEQSTDTQYF. CDR3 sequence (DNA): TGCGCCAGCAGCCAAGAATCGACGGAACAGAGCACAGATACGCAGTATTTT.

This clone was counted only a few times. The CDR3 nucleotides are TGTGCCAGCTCACCCTGGAAGGGGGTCCACAATGAGCAGTTCTTC. This encodes CASSPWKGVHNEQFF. The chain uses TRBV18 and TRBJ2-1; a weak D match, TRBD1 (6 bases). The CDR3 covers 15 residues. The V end lost 3 bases, the J end lost 5 bases, and 14 bases lay between the germline ends. CDR1 is KGHSH, CDR2 LQKENI, per germline.